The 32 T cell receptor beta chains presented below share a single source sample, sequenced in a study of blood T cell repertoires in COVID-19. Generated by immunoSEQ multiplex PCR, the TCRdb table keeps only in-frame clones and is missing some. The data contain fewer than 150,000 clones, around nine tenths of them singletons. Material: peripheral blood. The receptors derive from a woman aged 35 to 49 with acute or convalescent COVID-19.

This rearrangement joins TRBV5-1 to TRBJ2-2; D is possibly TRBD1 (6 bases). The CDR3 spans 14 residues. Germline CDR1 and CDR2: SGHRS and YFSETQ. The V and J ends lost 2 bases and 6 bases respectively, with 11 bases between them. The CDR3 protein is CASSLQGGSGELFF. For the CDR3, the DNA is TGCGCCAGCAGCTTACAGGGCGGTTCCGGGGAGCTGTTTTTT. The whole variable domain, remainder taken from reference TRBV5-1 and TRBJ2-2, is KAGVTQTPRYLIKTRGQQVTLSCSPISGHRSVSWYQQTPGQGLQFLFEYFSETQRNKGNFPGRFSGRQFSNSRSEMNVSTLELGDSALYLCASSLQGGSGELFFGEGSRLTVL.

The CDR3 reads CSASPTGGMKFNYGYTF. CDR3 nucleotides: TGCAGTGCTAGTCCTACAGGGGGCATGAAGTTTAACTATGGCTACACCTTC. The V and J genes are TRBV20-1 and TRBJ1-2, with 9 positions matching TRBD1. Germline V CDR1 and CDR2: DFQATT, SNEGSKA (reference sequence). CDR3 length: 17 amino acids. V trimming: 3 bases; J trimming: 1 base; junction bases outside the gene matches: 12.

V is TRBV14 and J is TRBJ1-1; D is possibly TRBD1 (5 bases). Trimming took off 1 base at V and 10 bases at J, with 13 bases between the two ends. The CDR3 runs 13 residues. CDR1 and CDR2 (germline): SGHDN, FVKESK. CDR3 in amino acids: CASSQVPGGGAFF. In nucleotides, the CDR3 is TGTGCCAGCAGCCAAGTACCGGGGGGAGGAGCTTTCTTT.

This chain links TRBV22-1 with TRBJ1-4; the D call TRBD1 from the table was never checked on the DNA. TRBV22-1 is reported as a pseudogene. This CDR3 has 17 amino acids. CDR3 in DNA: TGTCCTGGGAGCGGAGAGGACAGGACTACAACTAATGAAAAACTGTTTTTT. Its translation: CPGSGEDRTTTNEKLFF.

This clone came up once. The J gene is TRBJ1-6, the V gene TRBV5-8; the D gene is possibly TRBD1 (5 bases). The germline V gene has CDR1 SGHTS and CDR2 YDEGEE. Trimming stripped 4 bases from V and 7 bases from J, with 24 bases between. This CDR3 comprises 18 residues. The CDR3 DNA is TGTGCCAGCAGCCCGCAGTGGGCAGGGCCGAAAACAAATTCACCCCTCCACTTT. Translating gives CASSPQWAGPKTNSPLHF.

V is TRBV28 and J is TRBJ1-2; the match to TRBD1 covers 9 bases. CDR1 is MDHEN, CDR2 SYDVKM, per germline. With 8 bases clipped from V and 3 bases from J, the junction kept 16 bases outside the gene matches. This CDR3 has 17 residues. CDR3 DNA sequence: TGTGCCAGCCTATCCCCCCGCGACAGGGGGAGAGACTATGGCTACACCTTC. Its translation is CASLSPRDRGRDYGYTF.

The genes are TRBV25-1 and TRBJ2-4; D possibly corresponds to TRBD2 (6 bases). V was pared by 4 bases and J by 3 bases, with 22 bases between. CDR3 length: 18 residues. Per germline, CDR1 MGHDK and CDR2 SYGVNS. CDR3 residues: CASSAGPRAGEVKNIQYF. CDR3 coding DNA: TGTGCCAGCAGTGCCGGCCCCCGAGCGGGCGAGGTCAAAAACATTCAGTACTTC.

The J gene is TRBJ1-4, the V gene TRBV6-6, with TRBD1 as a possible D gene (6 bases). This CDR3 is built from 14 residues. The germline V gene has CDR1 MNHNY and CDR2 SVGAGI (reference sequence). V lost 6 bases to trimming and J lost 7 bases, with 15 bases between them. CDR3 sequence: CASRITGTGEKLFF. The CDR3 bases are TGTGCCAGCAGAATAACAGGGACGGGTGAAAAACTGTTTTTT.

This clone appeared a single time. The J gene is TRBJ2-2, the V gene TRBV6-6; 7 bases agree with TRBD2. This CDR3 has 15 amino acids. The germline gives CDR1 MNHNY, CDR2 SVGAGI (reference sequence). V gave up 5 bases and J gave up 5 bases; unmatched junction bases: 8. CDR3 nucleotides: TGTGCCAGCAGTCCTTCAGGGACTAAAACCGGGGAGCTGTTTTTT. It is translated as CASSPSGTKTGELFF.

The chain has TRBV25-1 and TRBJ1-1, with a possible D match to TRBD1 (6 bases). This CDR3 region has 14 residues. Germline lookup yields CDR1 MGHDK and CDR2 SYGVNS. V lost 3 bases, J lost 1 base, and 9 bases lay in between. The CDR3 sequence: CASSEGAGNTEAFF. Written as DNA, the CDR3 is TGTGCCAGCAGTGAGGGGGCTGGGAACACTGAAGCTTTCTTT.

Here the CDR3 DNA reads TGTGCCAGTAGGGTCGGACAGAGCTATGGCTACACCTTC. Translated, it gives CASRVGQSYGYTF. The J gene is TRBJ1-2, the V gene TRBV19; tentatively, D is TRBD1 (6 bases). In germline, CDR1 is LNHDA, CDR2 SQIVND (reference sequence). CDR3 length equals 13 residues. V was clipped by 6 bases and J by 4 bases, with 12 bases between them.

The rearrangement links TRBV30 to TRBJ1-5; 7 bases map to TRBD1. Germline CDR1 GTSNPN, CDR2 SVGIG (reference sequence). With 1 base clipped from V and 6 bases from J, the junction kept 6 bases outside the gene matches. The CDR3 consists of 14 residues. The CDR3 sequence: CAWSGIDRVQPQHF. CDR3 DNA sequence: TGTGCCTGGAGTGGCATCGACAGGGTTCAGCCCCAGCATTTT.

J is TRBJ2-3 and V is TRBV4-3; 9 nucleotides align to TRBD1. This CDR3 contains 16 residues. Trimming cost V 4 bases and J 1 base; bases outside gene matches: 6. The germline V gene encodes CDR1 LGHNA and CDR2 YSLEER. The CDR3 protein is CASSPTWTGGTDTQYF. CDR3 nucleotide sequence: TGCGCCAGCAGCCCTACCTGGACAGGGGGCACAGATACGCAGTATTTT.

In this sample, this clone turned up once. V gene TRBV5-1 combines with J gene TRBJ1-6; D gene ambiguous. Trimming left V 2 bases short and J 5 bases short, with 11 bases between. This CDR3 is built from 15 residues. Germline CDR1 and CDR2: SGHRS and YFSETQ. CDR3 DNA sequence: TGCGCCAGCAGCTTCCGCTCGACTAATAATTCACCCCTCCACTTT. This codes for CASSFRSTNNSPLHF. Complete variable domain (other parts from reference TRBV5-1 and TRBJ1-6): KAGVTQTPRYLIKTRGQQVTLSCSPISGHRSVSWYQQTPGQGLQFLFEYFSETQRNKGNFPGRFSGRQFSNSRSEMNVSTLELGDSALYLCASSFRSTNNSPLHFGNGTRLTVT.

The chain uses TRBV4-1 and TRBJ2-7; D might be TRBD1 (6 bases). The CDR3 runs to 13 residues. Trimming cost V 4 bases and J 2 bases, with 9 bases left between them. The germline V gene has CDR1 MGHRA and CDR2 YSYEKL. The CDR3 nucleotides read TGCGCCAGCAGCCGAGGGGACACCTACGAGCAGTACTTC. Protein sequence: CASSRGDTYEQYF.

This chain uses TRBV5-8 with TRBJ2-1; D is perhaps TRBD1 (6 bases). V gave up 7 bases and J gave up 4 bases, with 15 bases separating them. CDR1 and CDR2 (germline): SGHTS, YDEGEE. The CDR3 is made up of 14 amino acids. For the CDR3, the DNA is TGTGCCAGCCCTCTGGAAGGGGGATACAATGAGCAGTTCTTC. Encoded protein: CASPLEGGYNEQFF. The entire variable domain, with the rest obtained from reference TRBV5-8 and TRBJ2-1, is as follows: EAGVTQSPTHLIKTRGQQATLRCSPISGHTSVYWYQQALGLGLQFLLWYDEGEERNRGNFPPRFSGRQFPNYSSELNVNALELEDSALYLCASPLEGGYNEQFFGPGTRLTVL.

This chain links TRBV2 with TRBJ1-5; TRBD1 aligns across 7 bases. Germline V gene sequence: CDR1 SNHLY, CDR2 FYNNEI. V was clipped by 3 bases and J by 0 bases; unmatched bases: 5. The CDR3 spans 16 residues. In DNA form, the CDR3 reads TGTGCCAGCAGTGACTGGGACAGTTATAGCAATCAGCCCCAGCATTTT. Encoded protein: CASSDWDSYSNQPQHF.

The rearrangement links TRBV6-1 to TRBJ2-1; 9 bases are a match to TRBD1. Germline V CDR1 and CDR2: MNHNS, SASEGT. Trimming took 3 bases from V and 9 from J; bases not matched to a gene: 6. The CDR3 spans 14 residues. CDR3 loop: CASSDRTGASEQFF. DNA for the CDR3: TGTGCCAGCAGTGATCGGACAGGGGCAAGTGAGCAGTTCTTC.

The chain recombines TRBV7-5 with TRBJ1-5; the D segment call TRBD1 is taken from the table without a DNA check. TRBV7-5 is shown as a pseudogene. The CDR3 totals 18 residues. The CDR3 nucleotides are TGTGCCAGAAGCTTAGTAGGTGAAACAGGGGGCACCAATCAGCCCCAGCATTTT. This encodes CARSLVGETGGTNQPQHF.

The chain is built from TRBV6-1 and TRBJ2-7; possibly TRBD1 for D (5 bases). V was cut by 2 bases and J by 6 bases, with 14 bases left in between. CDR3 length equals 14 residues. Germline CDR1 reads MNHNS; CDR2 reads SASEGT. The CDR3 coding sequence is TGTGCCAGCAGTGAACTACACAGGCAAGGCGAGCAGTACTTC. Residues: CASSELHRQGEQYF.

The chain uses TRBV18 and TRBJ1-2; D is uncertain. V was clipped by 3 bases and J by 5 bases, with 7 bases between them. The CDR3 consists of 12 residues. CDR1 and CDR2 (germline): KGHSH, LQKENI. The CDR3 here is CASSPAQYGYTF. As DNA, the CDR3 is TGTGCCAGCTCACCGGCCCAATATGGCTACACCTTC.

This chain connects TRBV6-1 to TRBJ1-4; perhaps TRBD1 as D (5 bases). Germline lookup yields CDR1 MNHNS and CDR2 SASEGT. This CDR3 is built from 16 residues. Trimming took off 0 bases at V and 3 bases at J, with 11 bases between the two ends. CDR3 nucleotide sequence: TGTGCCAGCAGTGAAGCGCTTGGGGCTTCTAATGAAAAACTGTTTTTT. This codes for CASSEALGASNEKLFF.

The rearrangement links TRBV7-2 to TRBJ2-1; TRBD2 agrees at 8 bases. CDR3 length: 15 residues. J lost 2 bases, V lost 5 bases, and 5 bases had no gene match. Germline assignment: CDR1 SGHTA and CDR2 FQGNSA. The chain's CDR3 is CASSRGGTTYNEQFF. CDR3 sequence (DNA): TGTGCCAGCAGCCGCGGGGGGACGACCTACAATGAGCAGTTCTTC.

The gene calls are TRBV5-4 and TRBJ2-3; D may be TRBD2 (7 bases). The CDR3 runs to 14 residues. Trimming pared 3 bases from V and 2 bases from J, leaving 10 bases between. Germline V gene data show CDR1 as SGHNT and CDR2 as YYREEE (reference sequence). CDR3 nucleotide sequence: TGTGCCAGCAGCTCGGGGGGCTCCACAGATACGCAGTATTTT. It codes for CASSSGGSTDTQYF.

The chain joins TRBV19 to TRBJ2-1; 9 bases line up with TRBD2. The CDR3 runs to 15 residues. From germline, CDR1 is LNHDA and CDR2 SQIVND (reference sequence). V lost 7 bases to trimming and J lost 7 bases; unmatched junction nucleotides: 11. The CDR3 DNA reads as TGTGCCAGTAATCTAGCGGGGCAGCCTATAAATGAGCAGTTCTTC. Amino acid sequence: CASNLAGQPINEQFF.

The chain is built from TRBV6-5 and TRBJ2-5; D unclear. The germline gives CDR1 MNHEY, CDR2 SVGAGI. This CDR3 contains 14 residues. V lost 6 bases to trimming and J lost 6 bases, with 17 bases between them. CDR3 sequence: CASSHDSYPQTQYF. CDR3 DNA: TGTGCCAGCAGCCACGACTCTTACCCTCAGACCCAGTACTTC.

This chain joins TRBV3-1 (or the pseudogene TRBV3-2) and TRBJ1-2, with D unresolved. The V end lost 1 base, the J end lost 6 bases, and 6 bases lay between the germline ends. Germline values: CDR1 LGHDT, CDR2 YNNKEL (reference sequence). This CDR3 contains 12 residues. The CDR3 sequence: CASSQARDGYTF. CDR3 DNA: TGTGCCAGCAGCCAAGCCCGAGATGGCTACACCTTC.

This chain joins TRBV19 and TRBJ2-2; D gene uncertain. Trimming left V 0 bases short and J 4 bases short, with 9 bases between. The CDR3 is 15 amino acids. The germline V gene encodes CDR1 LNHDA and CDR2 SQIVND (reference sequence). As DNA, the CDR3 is TGTGCCAGTAGTATAGATTCGGAGCCCACCGGGGAGCTGTTTTTT. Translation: CASSIDSEPTGELFF.

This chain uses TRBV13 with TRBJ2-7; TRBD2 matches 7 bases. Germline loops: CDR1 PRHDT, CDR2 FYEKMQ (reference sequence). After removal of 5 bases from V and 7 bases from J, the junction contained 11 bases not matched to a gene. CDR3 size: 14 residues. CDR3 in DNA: TGTGCCAGCAGCCTGGCGGGGGACCCGGAGGAGCAGTACTTC. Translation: CASSLAGDPEEQYF.

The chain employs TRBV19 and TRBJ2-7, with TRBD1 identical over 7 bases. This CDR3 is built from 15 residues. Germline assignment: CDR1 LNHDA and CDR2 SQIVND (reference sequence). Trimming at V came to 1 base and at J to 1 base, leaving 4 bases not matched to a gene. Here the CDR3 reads CASSIAGTVSYEQYF. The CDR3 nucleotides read TGTGCCAGTAGTATAGCAGGGACAGTTTCCTACGAGCAGTACTTC.

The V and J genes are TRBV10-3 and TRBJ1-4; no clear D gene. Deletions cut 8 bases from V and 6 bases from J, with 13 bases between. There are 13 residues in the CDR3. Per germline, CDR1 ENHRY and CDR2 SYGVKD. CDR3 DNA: TGTGCCATCGGGGATGGAGGAGATGAAAAACTGTTTTTT. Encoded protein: CAIGDGGDEKLFF.

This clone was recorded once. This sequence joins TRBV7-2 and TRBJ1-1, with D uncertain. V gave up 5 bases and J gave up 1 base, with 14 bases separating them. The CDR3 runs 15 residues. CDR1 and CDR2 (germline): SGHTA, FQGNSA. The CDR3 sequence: CASSPALWANTEAFF. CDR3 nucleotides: TGTGCCAGCAGCCCCGCCCTGTGGGCGAACACTGAAGCTTTCTTT.